Only one count was recorded for the clone carrying this TCR beta chain. This entry belongs to a study of blood T cell repertoires in COVID-19. Overall study context: The origin of the acute and convalescent COVID-19 samples was the United States, Italy and Spain. T cells, B-cell-depleted T cells, or PBMCs supplied cDNA or gDNA.

Looked up from germline, CDR1 is LGHDT and CDR2 is YNNKEL (reference sequence). The CDR3 is 17 residues long. Trimming pared 3 bases from V and 0 bases from J, leaving 12 bases between. In the original workflow: It was from reference gene primer amplification that nucleated cell counts were estimated. Profiling relied on immunoSEQ multiplex PCR, and the TCRdb table lists in-frame clones only, not all of them. V and J calls and clone size are those listed in that table; D and trimming were worked out from the DNA. This sample has about 21,000 clones, with approximately 83% found just once. Specimen: peripheral blood. J is TRBJ1-6 and V is TRBV3-1 (or the pseudogene TRBV3-2); D is ambiguous. This TCR came from a human donor in a cohort sampled during active COVID-19. The CDR3 region has the DNA TGTGCCAGCAGCCAGGGCACCAAGAGCTCCTATAATTCACCCCTCCACTTT. Protein sequence: CASSQGTKSSYNSPLHF.